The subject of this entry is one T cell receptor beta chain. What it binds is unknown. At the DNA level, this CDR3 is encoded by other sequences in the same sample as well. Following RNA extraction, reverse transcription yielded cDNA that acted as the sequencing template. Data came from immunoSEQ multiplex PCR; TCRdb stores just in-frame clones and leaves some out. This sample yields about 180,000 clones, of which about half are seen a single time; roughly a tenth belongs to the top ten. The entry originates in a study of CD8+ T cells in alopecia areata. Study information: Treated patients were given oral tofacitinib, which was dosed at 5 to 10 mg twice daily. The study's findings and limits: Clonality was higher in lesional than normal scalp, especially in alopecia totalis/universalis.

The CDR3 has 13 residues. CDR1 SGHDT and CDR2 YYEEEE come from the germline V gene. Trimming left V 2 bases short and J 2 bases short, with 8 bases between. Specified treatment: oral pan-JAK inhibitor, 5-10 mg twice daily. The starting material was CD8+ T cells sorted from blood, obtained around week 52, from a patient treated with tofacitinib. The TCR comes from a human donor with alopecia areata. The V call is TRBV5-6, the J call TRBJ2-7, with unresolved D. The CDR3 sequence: CASSFDGAYEQYF. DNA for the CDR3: TGTGCCAGCAGCTTTGACGGAGCCTACGAGCAGTACTTC.